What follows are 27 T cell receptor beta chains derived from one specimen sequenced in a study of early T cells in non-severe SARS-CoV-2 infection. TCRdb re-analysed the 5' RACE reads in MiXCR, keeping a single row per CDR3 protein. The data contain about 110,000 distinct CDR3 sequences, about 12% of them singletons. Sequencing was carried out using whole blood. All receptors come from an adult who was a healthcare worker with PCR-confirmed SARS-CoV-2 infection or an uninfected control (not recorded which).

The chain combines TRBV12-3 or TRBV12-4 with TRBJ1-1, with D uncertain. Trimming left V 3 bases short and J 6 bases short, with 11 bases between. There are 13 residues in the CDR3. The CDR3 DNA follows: TGTGCCAGCAGTTTCAAGAGGGTCTCTGAAGCTTTCTTT. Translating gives CASSFKRVSEAFF.

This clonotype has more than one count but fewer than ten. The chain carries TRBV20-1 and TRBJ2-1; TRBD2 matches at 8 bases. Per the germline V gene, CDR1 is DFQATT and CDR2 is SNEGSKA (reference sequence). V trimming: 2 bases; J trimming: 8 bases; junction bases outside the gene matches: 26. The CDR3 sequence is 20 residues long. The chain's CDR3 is CSARIRGLREGLVSFYEQFF. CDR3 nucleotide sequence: TGCAGTGCTAGAATAAGGGGTCTACGGGAGGGCCTAGTTTCTTTCTATGAGCAGTTCTTC.

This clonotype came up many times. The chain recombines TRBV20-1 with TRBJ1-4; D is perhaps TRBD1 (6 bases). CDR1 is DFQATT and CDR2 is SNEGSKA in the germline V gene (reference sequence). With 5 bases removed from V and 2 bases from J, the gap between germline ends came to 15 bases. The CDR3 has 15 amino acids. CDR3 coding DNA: TGCAGTGCTGGGTTTTACAGGGTTACTAATGAAAAACTGTTTTTT. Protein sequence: CSAGFYRVTNEKLFF.

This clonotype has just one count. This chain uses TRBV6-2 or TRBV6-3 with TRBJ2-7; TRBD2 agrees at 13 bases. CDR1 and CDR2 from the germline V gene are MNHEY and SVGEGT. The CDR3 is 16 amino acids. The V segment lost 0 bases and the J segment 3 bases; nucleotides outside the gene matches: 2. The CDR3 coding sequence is TGTGCCAGCAGTTACTCGACTAGCGGGGGGCTCTACGAGCAGTACTTC. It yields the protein CASSYSTSGGLYEQYF.

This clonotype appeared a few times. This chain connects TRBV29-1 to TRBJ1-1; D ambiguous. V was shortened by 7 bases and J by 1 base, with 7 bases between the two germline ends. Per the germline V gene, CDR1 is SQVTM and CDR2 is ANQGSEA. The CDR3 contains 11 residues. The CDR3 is CSADPNTEAFF. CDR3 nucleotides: TGCAGCGCCGATCCGAACACTGAAGCTTTCTTT.

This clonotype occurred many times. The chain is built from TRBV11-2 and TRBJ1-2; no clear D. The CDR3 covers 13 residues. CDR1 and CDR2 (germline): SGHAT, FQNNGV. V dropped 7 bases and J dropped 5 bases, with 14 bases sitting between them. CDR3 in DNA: TGTGCCAGCACTTGGGCCGAAAATTATGGCTACACCTTC. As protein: CASTWAENYGYTF.

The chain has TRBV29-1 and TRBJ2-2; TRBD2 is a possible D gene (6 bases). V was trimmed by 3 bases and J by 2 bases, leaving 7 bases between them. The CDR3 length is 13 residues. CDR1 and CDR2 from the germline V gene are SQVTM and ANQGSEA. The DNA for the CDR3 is TGCAGCGTTGATAGCGGAAACACCGGGGAGCTGTTTTTT. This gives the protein CSVDSGNTGELFF.

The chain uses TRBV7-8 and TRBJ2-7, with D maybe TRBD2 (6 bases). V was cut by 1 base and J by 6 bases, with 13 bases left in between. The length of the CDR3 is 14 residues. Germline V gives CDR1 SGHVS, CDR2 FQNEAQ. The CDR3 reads CASSLVPGGVEQYF. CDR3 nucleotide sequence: TGTGCCAGCAGCTTAGTCCCCGGAGGGGTCGAGCAGTACTTC. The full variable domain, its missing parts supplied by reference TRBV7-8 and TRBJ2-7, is GAGVSQSPRYKVAKRGQDVALRCDPISGHVSLFWYQQALGQGPEFLTYFQNEAQLDKSGLPSDRFFAERPEGSVSTLKIQRTQQEDSAVYLCASSLVPGGVEQYFGPGTRLTVT.

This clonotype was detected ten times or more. The CDR3 region has the DNA TGTGCCAGCAGTCCCCTGGACAGGGCCCAGGACTATGGCTACACCTTC. As protein: CASSPLDRAQDYGYTF. The rearrangement joins TRBV6-1 to TRBJ1-2, with TRBD1 identical over 8 bases. Germline CDR1 is MNHNS and CDR2 is SASEGT. The CDR3 is 16 amino acids. V was clipped by 5 bases and J by 3 bases; unmatched bases: 11.

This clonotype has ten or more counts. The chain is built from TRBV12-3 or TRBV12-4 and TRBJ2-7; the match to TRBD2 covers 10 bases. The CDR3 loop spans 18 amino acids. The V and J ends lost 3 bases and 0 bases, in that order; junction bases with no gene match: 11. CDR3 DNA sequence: TGTGCCAGCAGTTTTAGGGGACTAGCGTTGGCGAGCTCCTACGAGCAGTACTTC. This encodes CASSFRGLALASSYEQYF.

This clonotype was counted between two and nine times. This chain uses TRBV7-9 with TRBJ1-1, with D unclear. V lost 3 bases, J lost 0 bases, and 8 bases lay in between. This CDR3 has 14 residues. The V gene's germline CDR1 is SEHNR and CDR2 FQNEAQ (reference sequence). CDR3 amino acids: CASSFGPMNTEAFF. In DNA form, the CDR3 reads TGTGCCAGCAGCTTTGGGCCCATGAACACTGAAGCTTTCTTT.

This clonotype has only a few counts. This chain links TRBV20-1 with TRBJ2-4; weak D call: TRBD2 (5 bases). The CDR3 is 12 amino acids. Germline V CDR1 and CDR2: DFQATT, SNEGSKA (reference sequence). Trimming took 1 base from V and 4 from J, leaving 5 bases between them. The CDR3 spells CSARAGKNIQYF. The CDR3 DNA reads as TGCAGTGCTAGAGCGGGGAAAAACATTCAGTACTTC.

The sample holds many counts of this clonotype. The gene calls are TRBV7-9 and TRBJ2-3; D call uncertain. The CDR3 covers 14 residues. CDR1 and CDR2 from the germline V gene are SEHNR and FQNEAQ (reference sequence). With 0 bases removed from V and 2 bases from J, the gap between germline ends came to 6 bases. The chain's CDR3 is CASSLAGNTDTQYF. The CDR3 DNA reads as TGTGCCAGCAGCTTAGCGGGAAACACAGATACGCAGTATTTT. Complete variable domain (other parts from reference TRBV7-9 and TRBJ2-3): DTGVSQNPRHKITKRGQNVTFRCDPISEHNRLYWYRQTLGQGPEFLTYFQNEAQLEKSRLLSDRFSAERPKGSFSTLEIQRTEQGDSAMYLCASSLAGNTDTQYFGPGTRLTVL.

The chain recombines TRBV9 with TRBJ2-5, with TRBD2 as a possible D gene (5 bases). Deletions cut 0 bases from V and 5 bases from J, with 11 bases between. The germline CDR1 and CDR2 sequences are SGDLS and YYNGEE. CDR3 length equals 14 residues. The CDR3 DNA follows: TGTGCCAGCAGCGTAGTACCCAGAGGGGAGACCCAGTACTTC. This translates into CASSVVPRGETQYF. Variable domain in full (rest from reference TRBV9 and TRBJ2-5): DSGVTQTPKHLITATGQRVTLRCSPRSGDLSVYWYQQSLDQGLQFLIQYYNGEERAKGNILERFSAQQFPDLHSELNLSSLELGDSALYFCASSVVPRGETQYFGPGTRLLVL.

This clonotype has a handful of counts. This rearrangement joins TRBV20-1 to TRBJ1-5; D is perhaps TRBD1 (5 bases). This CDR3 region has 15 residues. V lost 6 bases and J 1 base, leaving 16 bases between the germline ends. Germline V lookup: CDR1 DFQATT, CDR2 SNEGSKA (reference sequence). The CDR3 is CSASPGPLSNQPQHF. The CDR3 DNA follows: TGCAGTGCAAGCCCGGGGCCACTGAGCAATCAGCCCCAGCATTTT.

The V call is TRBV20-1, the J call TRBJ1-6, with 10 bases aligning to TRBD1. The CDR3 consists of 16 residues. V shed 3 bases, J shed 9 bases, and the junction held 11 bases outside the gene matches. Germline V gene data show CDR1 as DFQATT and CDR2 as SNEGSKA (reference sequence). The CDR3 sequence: CSASAEAGTGVSPLHF. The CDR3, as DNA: TGCAGTGCTAGCGCCGAGGCCGGGACAGGGGTTTCACCCCTCCACTTT.

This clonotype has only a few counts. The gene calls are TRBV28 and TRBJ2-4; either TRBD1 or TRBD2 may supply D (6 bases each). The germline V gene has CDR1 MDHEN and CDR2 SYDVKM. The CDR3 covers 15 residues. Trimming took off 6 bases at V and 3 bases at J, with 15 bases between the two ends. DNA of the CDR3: TGTGCCAGCAGATGGAGGGGGAGGCTCAAAAACATTCAGTACTTC. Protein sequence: CASRWRGRLKNIQYF.

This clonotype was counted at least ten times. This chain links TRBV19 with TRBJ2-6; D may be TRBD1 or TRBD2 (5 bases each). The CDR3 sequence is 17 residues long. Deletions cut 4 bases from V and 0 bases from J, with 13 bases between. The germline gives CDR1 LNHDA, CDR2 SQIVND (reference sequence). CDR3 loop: CASSNEGSPSGANVLTF. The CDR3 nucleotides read TGTGCCAGTAGTAATGAGGGGTCCCCCTCTGGGGCCAACGTCCTGACTTTC.

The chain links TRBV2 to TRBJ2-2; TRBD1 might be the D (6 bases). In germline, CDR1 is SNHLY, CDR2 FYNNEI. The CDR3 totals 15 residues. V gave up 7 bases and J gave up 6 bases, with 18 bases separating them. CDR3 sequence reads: CASKHGQILPGELFF. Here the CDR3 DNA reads TGTGCCAGCAAACACGGACAGATACTCCCCGGGGAGCTGTTTTTT. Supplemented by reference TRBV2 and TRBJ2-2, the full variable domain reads EPEVTQTPSHQVTQMGQEVILRCVPISNHLYFYWYRQILGQKVEFLVSFYNNEISEKSEIFDDQFSVERPDGSNFTLKIRSTKLEDSAMYFCASKHGQILPGELFFGEGSRLTVL.

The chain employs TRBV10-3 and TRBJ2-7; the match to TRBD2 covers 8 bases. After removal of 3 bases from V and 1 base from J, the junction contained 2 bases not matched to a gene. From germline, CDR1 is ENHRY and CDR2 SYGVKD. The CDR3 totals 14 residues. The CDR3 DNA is TGTGCCATCAGTGATTTAGCGGGATCCTACGAGCAGTACTTC. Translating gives CAISDLAGSYEQYF.

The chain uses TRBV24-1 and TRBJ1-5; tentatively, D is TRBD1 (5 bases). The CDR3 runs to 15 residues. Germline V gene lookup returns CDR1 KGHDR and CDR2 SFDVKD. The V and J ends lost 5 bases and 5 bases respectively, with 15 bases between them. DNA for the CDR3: TGTGCCACCAGTGTTATCGGGGGAGGGGATCAGCCCCAGCATTTT. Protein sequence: CATSVIGGGDQPQHF.

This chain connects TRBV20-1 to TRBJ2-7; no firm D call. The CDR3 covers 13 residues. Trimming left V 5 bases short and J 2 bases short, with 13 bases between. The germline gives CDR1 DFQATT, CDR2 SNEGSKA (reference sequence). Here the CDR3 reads CSAQILRTYEQYF. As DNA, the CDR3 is TGCAGTGCTCAGATCCTGAGAACCTACGAGCAGTACTTC.

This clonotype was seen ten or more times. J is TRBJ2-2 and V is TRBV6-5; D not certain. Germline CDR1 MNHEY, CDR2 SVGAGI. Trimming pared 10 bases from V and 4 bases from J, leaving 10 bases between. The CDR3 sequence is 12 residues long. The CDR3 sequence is CATLRPTGELFF. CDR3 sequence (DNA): TGTGCCACCTTGAGGCCCACCGGGGAGCTGTTTTTT.

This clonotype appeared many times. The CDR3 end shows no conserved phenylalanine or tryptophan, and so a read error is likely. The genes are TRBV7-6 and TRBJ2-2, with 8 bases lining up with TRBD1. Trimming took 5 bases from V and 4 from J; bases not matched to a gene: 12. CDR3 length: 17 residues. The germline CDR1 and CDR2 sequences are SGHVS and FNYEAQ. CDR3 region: CASSKTGTGRTTGELFL. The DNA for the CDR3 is TGTGCCAGCAGCAAAACCGGGACAGGTCGAACCACCGGGGAGCTGTTTCTT.

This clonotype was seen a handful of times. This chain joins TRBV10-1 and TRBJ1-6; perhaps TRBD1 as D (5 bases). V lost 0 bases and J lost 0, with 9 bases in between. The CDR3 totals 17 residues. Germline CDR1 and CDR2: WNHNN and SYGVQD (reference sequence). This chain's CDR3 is CASSESEGSSYNSPLHF. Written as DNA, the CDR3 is TGCGCCAGCAGTGAGTCGGAGGGGAGCTCCTATAATTCACCCCTCCACTTT.

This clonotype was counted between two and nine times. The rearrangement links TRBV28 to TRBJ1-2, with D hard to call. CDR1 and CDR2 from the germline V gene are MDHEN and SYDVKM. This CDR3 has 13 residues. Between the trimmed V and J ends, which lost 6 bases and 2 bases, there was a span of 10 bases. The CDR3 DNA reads TGTGCCAGCAGCCCAAGCAGGAACTATGGCTACACCTTC. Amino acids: CASSPSRNYGYTF.

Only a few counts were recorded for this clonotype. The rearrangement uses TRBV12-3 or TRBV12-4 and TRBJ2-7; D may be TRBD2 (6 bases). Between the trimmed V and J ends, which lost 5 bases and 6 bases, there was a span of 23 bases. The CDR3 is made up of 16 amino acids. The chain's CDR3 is CASSPHEGLSTSEQYF. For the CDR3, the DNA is TGTGCCAGCAGTCCCCATGAAGGACTATCGACTAGCGAGCAGTACTTC.